Following are 28 T cell receptor beta chains from one sample sequenced in a study of pediatric ulcerative colitis. The rectum was sampled with one to two pinch biopsies at colonoscopy. This table comes from immunoSEQ multiplex PCR, and its TCRdb copy is limited to in-frame clones, with some not included. The table records about 36,000 clones, roughly 73% of them present only once. Sequencing was done on a sample of gut tissue. These receptors were collected from a boy younger than 18 with moderate ulcerative colitis.

The chain uses TRBV6-1 and TRBJ2-1; no clear D gene. The CDR3 length is 11 residues. Germline lookup yields CDR1 MNHNS and CDR2 SASEGT. Trimming took off 2 bases at V and 10 bases at J, with 6 bases between the two ends. This CDR3 is CASSEMGEQFF. As DNA, the CDR3 is TGTGCCAGCAGTGAAATGGGGGAGCAGTTCTTC.

V is TRBV10-1 and J is TRBJ2-3; 8 bases agree with TRBD1. In germline, CDR1 is WNHNN, CDR2 SYGVQD (reference sequence). After removal of 4 bases from V and 4 bases from J, the junction contained 7 bases not matched to a gene. CDR3 length: 15 residues. Written as DNA, the CDR3 is TGCGCCAGCAGTGGGCGGACAGGGACCGCAGATACGCAGTATTTT. Its protein product is CASSGRTGTADTQYF.

The chain employs TRBV6-1 and TRBJ2-7, with D possibly matching TRBD2 (5 bases). V was clipped by 7 bases and J by 3 bases, with 13 bases between them. CDR1 MNHNS and CDR2 SASEGT come from the germline V gene. The CDR3 runs 13 residues. The CDR3 here is CASKRENLYEQYF. CDR3 bases: TGTGCCAGCAAACGGGAAAACCTCTACGAGCAGTACTTC.

This clone was picked up a small number of times. This chain links TRBV7-2 with TRBJ2-3, with D hard to call. The germline V and J ends were trimmed by 2 bases and 14 bases, with 14 bases remaining between them. The CDR3 contains 12 residues. The V gene's germline CDR1 is SGHTA and CDR2 FQGNSA. The CDR3 DNA reads TGTGCCAGCAGCTTAAGTTCTCCTCGGCCGTATTTT. This sequence encodes CASSLSSPRPYF. Full variable domain (missing parts from reference TRBV7-2 and TRBJ2-3): GAGVSQSPSNKVTEKGKDVELRCDPISGHTALYWYRQSLGQGLEFLIYFQGNSAPDKSGLPSDRFSAERTGGSVSTLTIQRTQQEDSAVYLCASSLSSPRPYFGPGTRLTVL.

The CDR3 loop reads CATSGGLSYEQYF. Here the CDR3 DNA reads TGTGCCACCAGCGGGGGACTCAGCTACGAGCAGTACTTC. This sequence joins TRBV15 and TRBJ2-7; D might be TRBD2 (6 bases). V was shortened by 5 bases and J by 3 bases, with 11 bases between the two germline ends. Germline values: CDR1 LNHNV, CDR2 YYDKDF (reference sequence). The CDR3 is 13 amino acids.

The chain is built from TRBV18 and TRBJ1-1, with 12 bases that match TRBD1. Trimming took 4 bases from V and 1 from J; bases not matched to a gene: 4. The CDR3 extends over 16 amino acids. Germline loops: CDR1 KGHSH, CDR2 LQKENI. CDR3 sequence (DNA): TGTGCCAGCTCACACGGGACAGGGGGCGCGAACACTGAAGCTTTCTTT. Residues: CASSHGTGGANTEAFF. Full variable domain (rest looked up from reference TRBV18 and TRBJ1-1): NAGVMQNPRHLVRRRGQEARLRCSPMKGHSHVYWYRQLPEEGLKFMVYLQKENIIDESGMPKERFSAEFPKEGPSILRIQQVVRGDSAAYFCASSHGTGGANTEAFFGQGTRLTVV.

V usage is TRBV6-1 and J usage is TRBJ1-2; D might be TRBD1 (6 bases). Germline-derived CDR1 and CDR2 are MNHNS and SASEGT. Trimming pared 11 bases from V and 4 bases from J, leaving 17 bases between. The CDR3 is made up of 13 amino acids. The CDR3 sequence is CASLWKDSYGYTF. CDR3 nucleotides: TGTGCCTCCCTTTGGAAGGACAGCTATGGCTACACCTTC.

This clone was seen a handful of times. J is TRBJ1-1 and V is TRBV11-2; 7 bases map to TRBD1. This CDR3 region has 18 residues. With V trimmed by 5 bases and J by 6 bases, 21 bases remained unmatched. Germline V CDR1 and CDR2: SGHAT, FQNNGV. The DNA of the CDR3 is TGTGCCAGCAGCACGAGCTCGGGACAGAGTTTAGGAGGCCCTGAAGCTTTCTTT. This encodes CASSTSSGQSLGGPEAFF.

This clone was seen more than once but under ten times. The chain carries TRBV25-1 and TRBJ1-2; D is possibly TRBD1 (5 bases). The germline V gene has CDR1 MGHDK and CDR2 SYGVNS. CDR3 length: 14 residues. The germline V and J ends were trimmed by 5 bases and 4 bases, with 14 bases remaining between them. The CDR3 spells CASSPRDRPYGYTF. The CDR3 nucleotides read TGTGCCAGCAGTCCCCGGGACCGACCCTATGGCTACACCTTC.

The V and J genes are TRBV9 and TRBJ2-3; D gene ambiguous. The CDR3 covers 15 residues. Trimming cost V 6 bases and J 3 bases, with 17 bases left between them. CDR1 is SGDLS and CDR2 is YYNGEE in the germline V gene. The DNA of the CDR3 is TGTGCCAGCAACGAGGACGGAGAATATACAGATACGCAGTATTTT. Translated, it gives CASNEDGEYTDTQYF.

The chain couples TRBV21-1 to TRBJ1-4; the tabulated D call, TRBD1, remains unverified against the DNA. TRBV21-1 constitutes a pseudogene. The length of the CDR3 is 18 residues. The CDR3 reads CASSKKPGSGQGREKLFF. CDR3 nucleotides: TGTGCCAGCAGCAAAAAGCCCGGGTCGGGACAGGGTAGGGAAAAACTGTTTTTT.

This chain joins TRBV15 and TRBJ1-2, with D uncertain. The germline CDR1 and CDR2 sequences are LNHNV and YYDKDF (reference sequence). The CDR3 covers 14 residues. V was clipped by 1 base and J by 6 bases, with 12 bases between them. The CDR3 region has the DNA TGTGCCACCAGCAGAGTACCCACGTCGAATGGCTACACCTTC. It codes for CATSRVPTSNGYTF.

The chain uses TRBV18 and TRBJ2-1; 12 bases map to TRBD2. CDR1 and CDR2 from the germline V gene are KGHSH and LQKENI. Unmatched junction bases numbered 4, after V lost 6 bases and J lost 4 bases. The CDR3 loop spans 15 amino acids. Here the CDR3 reads CASSSGTSGYNEQFF. The DNA for the CDR3 is TGTGCCAGCTCCTCCGGGACTAGCGGGTACAATGAGCAGTTCTTC.

This chain joins TRBV4-2 and TRBJ2-5; D gene ambiguous. CDR1 is LGHNA, CDR2 YNFKEQ, per germline. CDR3 length: 15 amino acids. V lost 0 bases and J lost 3, with 11 bases in between. CDR3 sequence (DNA): TGTGCCAGCAGCCAAGATCTGCGCACTGAAGAGACCCAGTACTTC. The encoded protein is CASSQDLRTEETQYF.

The chain employs TRBV6-6 and TRBJ1-1; TRBD1 aligns across 9 bases. The length of the CDR3 is 14 residues. Trimming at V came to 6 bases and at J to 5 bases, leaving 7 bases not matched to a gene. Per the germline V gene, CDR1 is MNHNY and CDR2 is SVGAGI (reference sequence). The CDR3: CASSLDRGITEAFF. The CDR3 region has the DNA TGTGCCAGCAGCCTCGACAGGGGGATTACTGAAGCTTTCTTT.

The V gene is TRBV5-4, the J gene TRBJ2-1; TRBD2 aligns across 7 bases. The CDR3 spans 15 residues. CDR1 is SGHNT, CDR2 YYREEE, per germline (reference sequence). V lost 0 bases to trimming and J lost 4 bases; unmatched junction nucleotides: 4. The CDR3 region has the DNA TGTGCCAGCAGCTTGGTGGGGGGAGGGTACAATGAGCAGTTCTTC. Its protein is CASSLVGGGYNEQFF. The variable domain in full, with the rest retrieved from reference TRBV5-4 and TRBJ2-1, is ETGVTQSPTHLIKTRGQQVTLRCSSQSGHNTVSWYQQALGQGPQFIFQYYREEENGRGNFPPRFSGLQFPNYSSELNVNALELDDSALYLCASSLVGGGYNEQFFGPGTRLTVL.

J is TRBJ1-2 and V is TRBV6-4, with D hard to call. Per the germline V gene, CDR1 is MRHNA and CDR2 is SNTAGT. The V and J ends lost 4 bases and 0 bases respectively, with 12 bases between them. This CDR3 is 15 amino acids long. CDR3 sequence: CASSGRSKANYGYTF. The CDR3 region has the DNA TGTGCCAGCAGTGGGAGGTCGAAAGCTAACTATGGCTACACCTTC.

CDR3 sequence: CASSPGGQGYGYTF. DNA of the CDR3: TGTGCCAGCAGTCCGGGGGGACAGGGCTATGGCTACACCTTC. This rearrangement joins TRBV6-5 to TRBJ1-2, with 9 bases aligning to TRBD1. The CDR3 is 14 residues long. The germline CDR1 and CDR2 sequences are MNHEY and SVGAGI. Unmatched junction bases numbered 5, after V lost 5 bases and J lost 4 bases.

The chain uses TRBV6-1 and TRBJ1-6; 8 nucleotides align to TRBD1. The CDR3 is 14 residues long. Germline V gene data show CDR1 as MNHNS and CDR2 as SASEGT. Trimming cost V 6 bases and J 6 bases; bases outside gene matches: 4. CDR3 sequence reads: CASSRTGFNSPLHF. CDR3 sequence (DNA): TGTGCCAGCAGCCGGACAGGGTTTAATTCACCCCTCCACTTT.

This chain uses TRBV5-1 with TRBJ1-5, with D maybe TRBD1 (5 bases). The CDR3 is 15 amino acids. V lost 4 bases to trimming and J lost 0 bases, with 11 bases between them. CDR1 is SGHRS and CDR2 is YFSETQ in the germline V gene. CDR3 amino acids: CASSAGVDSNQPQHF. The CDR3 DNA reads as TGCGCCAGCAGCGCGGGGGTCGATAGCAATCAGCCCCAGCATTTT.

The chain carries TRBV15 and TRBJ2-1; 7 nucleotides align to TRBD1. The V gene's germline CDR1 is LNHNV and CDR2 YYDKDF (reference sequence). This CDR3 is built from 17 residues. J gave up 8 bases and V 1 base, and 14 bases lay outside the gene matches. CDR3 nucleotides: TGTGCCACCAGCAGAGCTTCGGGCAGGGGGTTTAAGGATGAGCAGTTCTTC. Amino acid sequence: CATSRASGRGFKDEQFF.

The chain couples TRBV9 to TRBJ2-3; 9 nucleotides align to TRBD1. Germline values: CDR1 SGDLS, CDR2 YYNGEE. This CDR3 region has 16 residues. V trimming: 3 bases; J trimming: 4 bases; junction bases outside the gene matches: 9. The chain's CDR3 is CASSAPDRGWADTQYF. The CDR3 region has the DNA TGTGCCAGCAGCGCGCCGGACAGGGGCTGGGCAGATACGCAGTATTTT.

In this sample, this clone turned up once. The chain employs TRBV6-6 and TRBJ2-5; TRBD1 might be the D (6 bases). This CDR3 spans 12 amino acids. Germline V gene data show CDR1 as MNHNY and CDR2 as SVGAGI (reference sequence). Trimming left V 5 bases short and J 4 bases short, with 8 bases between. The CDR3 loop reads CASSTGSETQYF. CDR3 coding DNA: TGTGCCAGCAGTACAGGGTCAGAGACCCAGTACTTC.

The V gene is TRBV7-9, the J gene TRBJ2-5; possibly TRBD1 or TRBD2 for D (5 bases each). The CDR3 runs 14 residues. Between the trimmed V and J ends, which lost 4 bases and 6 bases, there was a span of 15 bases. In germline, CDR1 is SEHNR, CDR2 FQNEAQ (reference sequence). The CDR3 loop reads CASSSGRSQQTQYF. The CDR3 bases are TGTGCCAGCAGCTCGGGGCGTAGTCAGCAGACCCAGTACTTC. The full variable domain, completed using reference TRBV7-9 and TRBJ2-5, is DTGVSQNPRHKITKRGQNVTFRCDPISEHNRLYWYRQTLGQGPEFLTYFQNEAQLEKSRLLSDRFSAERPKGSFSTLEIQRTEQGDSAMYLCASSSGRSQQTQYFGPGTRLLVL.

This clone has only one observation. This chain uses TRBV7-3 with TRBJ2-2, with a tentative D call TRBD2 (6 bases). The length of the CDR3 is 16 residues. Per the germline V gene, CDR1 is SGHTA and CDR2 is FQGTGA. Trimming removed 6 bases at V and 4 bases at J, with 18 bases between. Here the CDR3 DNA reads TGTGCCAGCAGGGTCTCGGGGGAACCTGCCACCGGGGAGCTGTTTTTT. It codes for CASRVSGEPATGELFF. The full variable domain, completed using reference TRBV7-3 and TRBJ2-2, is GAGVSQTPSNKVTEKGKYVELRCDPISGHTALYWYRQSLGQGPEFLIYFQGTGAADDSGLPNDRFFAVRPEGSVSTLKIQRTERGDSAVYLCASRVSGEPATGELFFGEGSRLTVL.

This clone was detected a few times. J is TRBJ1-1 and V is TRBV19; D is possibly TRBD1 (6 bases). Germline V gene data show CDR1 as LNHDA and CDR2 as SQIVND (reference sequence). V was pared by 4 bases and J by 1 base, with 22 bases between. The CDR3 extends over 18 amino acids. Here the CDR3 reads CASSRGRGQGLWNTEAFF. CDR3 bases: TGTGCCAGTAGTAGAGGCCGGGGGCAGGGGCTGTGGAACACTGAAGCTTTCTTT.

This clone was observed a few times. This chain links TRBV7-2 with TRBJ2-5, with no clear D. Trimming cost V 4 bases and J 2 bases, with 14 bases left between them. CDR1 is SGHTA, CDR2 FQGNSA, per germline. This CDR3 has 15 residues. The CDR3 DNA sequence: TGTGCCAGCAGCTCCGGGTGGAGTTATCAAGAGACCCAGTACTTC. As protein: CASSSGWSYQETQYF.

V is TRBV6-6 and J is TRBJ1-1; D is uncertain. The V gene lost 7 bases and the J gene lost 1 base, with 4 bases spanning the gap. Germline V gene sequence: CDR1 MNHNY, CDR2 SVGAGI (reference sequence). The CDR3 sequence is 11 residues long. The chain's CDR3 is CASKANTEAFF. The DNA for the CDR3 is TGTGCCAGCAAGGCGAACACTGAAGCTTTCTTT.